What follows are 27 T cell receptor beta chains derived from one specimen sequenced in a study of CD4 T cells in relation to SARS-CoV-2 and coronaviruses. This table comes from immunoSEQ multiplex PCR, and its TCRdb copy is limited to in-frame clones, with some not included. The profile shows some 60,000 clones, about 90% of them singletons. Sequencing was carried out using naive CD4+ T cells from PBMCs. Regarding subset: naive CD4+ T cells isolated by negative enrichment. The receptors here all came from an adult with COVID-19.

This chain uses TRBV18 with TRBJ2-1, with TRBD1 matching over 7 bases. Trimming cost V 5 bases and J 8 bases; bases outside gene matches: 9. The germline CDR1 and CDR2 sequences are KGHSH and LQKENI. The CDR3 has 14 amino acids. The CDR3 DNA follows: TGTGCCAGCTCAACGGGACAGTCTCAGGATGAGCAGTTCTTC. Translation gives CASSTGQSQDEQFF.

The chain has TRBV2 and TRBJ2-7, with a possible D match to TRBD1 (6 bases). The V end lost 6 bases, the J end lost 5 bases, and 17 bases lay between the germline ends. CDR3 length equals 14 residues. Germline CDR1 SNHLY, CDR2 FYNNEI. CDR3 loop: CASRDSIQGHEQYF. Here the CDR3 DNA reads TGTGCCAGCAGAGATAGTATACAGGGACACGAGCAGTACTTC.

The rearrangement uses TRBV6-5 and TRBJ2-1; 13 positions agree with TRBD2. CDR1 and CDR2 (germline): MNHEY, SVGAGI. CDR3 length: 14 amino acids. Germline trimming cut 6 bases from V and 8 bases from J; bases unmatched to any gene: 4. CDR3 loop: CASRGLAGAHEQFF. The CDR3 coding sequence is TGTGCCAGCAGAGGACTAGCGGGAGCACATGAGCAGTTCTTC.

This clone appeared a single time. V usage is TRBV13 and J usage is TRBJ1-1; a possible D gene is TRBD1 (5 bases). Trimming removed 1 base at V and 5 bases at J, with 11 bases between. Looked up from germline, CDR1 is PRHDT and CDR2 is FYEKMQ (reference sequence). The CDR3 runs to 14 residues. For the CDR3, the DNA is TGTGCCAGCAGCTTAGTGGGGTGGGGGACTGAAGCTTTCTTT. Encoded protein: CASSLVGWGTEAFF.

The chain couples TRBV5-1 to TRBJ2-1; D may correspond to TRBD1 or TRBD2 (5 bases each). This CDR3 comprises 15 residues. In germline, CDR1 is SGHRS, CDR2 YFSETQ. Trimming removed 0 bases from V and 0 bases from J, with 7 bases in between. The CDR3 is CASSLGGDSYNEQFF. CDR3 in DNA: TGCGCCAGCAGCTTGGGAGGGGACTCCTACAATGAGCAGTTCTTC. Full variable domain (remainder filled in from reference TRBV5-1 and TRBJ2-1): KAGVTQTPRYLIKTRGQQVTLSCSPISGHRSVSWYQQTPGQGLQFLFEYFSETQRNKGNFPGRFSGRQFSNSRSEMNVSTLELGDSALYLCASSLGGDSYNEQFFGPGTRLTVL.

The chain couples TRBV3-1 (or the pseudogene TRBV3-2) to TRBJ2-1, with 7 bases identical to TRBD2. Germline-derived CDR1 and CDR2 are LGHDT and YNNKEL (reference sequence). The CDR3 totals 16 residues. Unmatched junction bases numbered 11, after V lost 8 bases and J lost 1 base. The CDR3 sequence: CASGAGVLKSYNEQFF. DNA of the CDR3: TGTGCCAGCGGTGCGGGAGTCCTGAAGTCCTACAATGAGCAGTTCTTC.

Here the CDR3 DNA reads TGCAGCGTTGCACCACCGGGACAAGAGACCCAGTACTTC. Translated, it gives CSVAPPGQETQYF. The chain carries TRBV29-1 and TRBJ2-5; TRBD2 is a possible D gene (5 bases). Germline V gene data show CDR1 as SQVTM and CDR2 as ANQGSEA. Trimming removed 4 bases at V and 2 bases at J, with 11 bases between. This CDR3 spans 13 amino acids.

The V gene is TRBV2, the J gene TRBJ1-4; perhaps TRBD1 as D (5 bases). Trimming left V 6 bases short and J 8 bases short, with 7 bases between. The germline gives CDR1 SNHLY, CDR2 FYNNEI. The CDR3 has 11 amino acids. DNA for the CDR3: TGTGCCAGCAGGCAGGGAGAAAAACTGTTTTTT. Its translation is CASRQGEKLFF.

The gene calls are TRBV10-3 and TRBJ1-2; the D is unclear. CDR3 length: 14 residues. V lost 3 bases and J lost 8, with 16 bases in between. The germline gives CDR1 ENHRY, CDR2 SYGVKD. CDR3 coding DNA: TGTGCCATCAGTGAATCGTCCGACGATTGGGGCTACACCTTC. Translating gives CAISESSDDWGYTF.

The chain is built from TRBV7-6 and TRBJ2-3; TRBD2 matches at 11 bases. The CDR3 extends over 21 amino acids. Germline V gives CDR1 SGHVS, CDR2 FNYEAQ. Trimming at V came to 2 bases and at J to 3 bases, leaving 19 bases not matched to a gene. In DNA form, the CDR3 reads TGTGCCAGCAGCTTATCCCCTCCGCCCTATATAACTAGCGGGAGAACAGATACGCAGTATTTT. This sequence encodes CASSLSPPPYITSGRTDTQYF.

The chain employs TRBV25-1 and TRBJ1-4, with TRBD1 as a possible D gene (5 bases). The CDR3 totals 17 residues. The germline gives CDR1 MGHDK, CDR2 SYGVNS. The V end was cut by 3 bases, the J end by 8 bases, with 22 bases between. The CDR3 nucleotides are TGTGCCAGCAGTGATTCCTGGGGACGGGGTACTCACGAAAAACTGTTTTTT. This codes for CASSDSWGRGTHEKLFF.

The rearrangement uses TRBV7-3 and TRBJ2-1, with 11 bases fitting TRBD2. J gave up 7 bases and V 5 bases, and 10 bases lay outside the gene matches. Germline V gene sequence: CDR1 SGHTA, CDR2 FQGTGA. CDR3 size: 16 residues. This CDR3 is CASSKLAGVSLNEQFF. The CDR3 DNA follows: TGTGCCAGCAGCAAACTAGCGGGAGTATCTCTAAATGAGCAGTTCTTC.

The chain recombines TRBV18 with TRBJ1-4; D is perhaps TRBD1 (6 bases). V lost 3 bases, J lost 6 bases, and 14 bases lay in between. There are 15 residues in the CDR3. CDR1 and CDR2 from the germline V gene are KGHSH and LQKENI. CDR3 protein: CASSPRGTRDEKLFF. CDR3 DNA sequence: TGTGCCAGCTCACCTAGGGGGACTCGGGATGAAAAACTGTTTTTT.

There are a few counts of this clone. The chain uses TRBV19 and TRBJ2-2; maybe TRBD2 (7 bases). V gave up 2 bases and J gave up 7 bases, with 11 bases separating them. Germline CDR1 LNHDA, CDR2 SQIVND (reference sequence). The CDR3 has 14 amino acids. The CDR3 protein is CASSITGRVGELFF. The CDR3 coding sequence is TGTGCCAGTAGTATAACAGGGAGGGTCGGGGAGCTGTTTTTT.

The chain joins TRBV5-1 to TRBJ2-7, with TRBD1 as a possible D gene (5 bases). CDR1 SGHRS and CDR2 YFSETQ come from the germline V gene. V was pared by 1 base and J by 4 bases, with 12 bases between. The CDR3 has 14 residues. The CDR3 region has the DNA TGCGCCAGCAGCTTGAGGCAGGGCGTTTACGAGCAGTACTTC. Translated: CASSLRQGVYEQYF.

The chain's CDR3 is CASRETSGGNEQFF. For the CDR3, the DNA is TGTGCCAGCAGGGAGACTAGCGGGGGCAATGAGCAGTTCTTC. The chain couples TRBV28 to TRBJ2-1; TRBD2 matches 12 bases. Germline values: CDR1 MDHEN, CDR2 SYDVKM. CDR3 length equals 14 residues. The J segment lost 6 bases and the V segment lost 6 bases, leaving 3 bases of the junction unmatched.

DNA for the CDR3: TGTGCCAGCAGTTTACACTTAGCGGGAGGAGGGATCGACGAGCAGTACTTC. This encodes CASSLHLAGGGIDEQYF. This chain links TRBV27 with TRBJ2-7; 10 nucleotides line up with TRBD2. This CDR3 spans 17 amino acids. After removal of 2 bases from V and 5 bases from J, the junction contained 12 bases not matched to a gene. CDR1 is MNHEY and CDR2 is SMNVEV in the germline V gene (reference sequence).

This chain uses TRBV14 with TRBJ2-7; 8 bases agree with TRBD2. The CDR3 length is 14 residues. CDR1 and CDR2 from the germline V gene are SGHDN and FVKESK. The trim removed 4 bases at V and 3 bases at J, leaving 5 bases unmatched. CDR3 coding DNA: TGTGCCAGCAGCCGAACGGGGGGGCTCTACGAGCAGTACTTC. This encodes CASSRTGGLYEQYF.

The chain uses TRBV6-2 or TRBV6-3 and TRBJ2-7; perhaps TRBD2 as D (5 bases). The CDR3 is 16 amino acids. Germline CDR1 is MNHEY and CDR2 is SVGEGT. V lost 3 bases to trimming and J lost 6 bases, with 21 bases between them. The CDR3, as DNA: TGTGCCAGCAGTTATAGAGCGCGGACCCGGGCGGGCGAGCAGTACTTC. Residues: CASSYRARTRAGEQYF.

The V call is TRBV4-1, the J call TRBJ2-7; D is undetermined. CDR1 and CDR2 (germline): MGHRA, YSYEKL. Trimming removed 4 bases at V and 3 bases at J, with 22 bases between. CDR3 length: 17 residues. The CDR3 DNA reads TGCGCCAGCAGCCTTGGAAGTGGCGGCCCCTCCCTCTACGAGCAGTACTTC. It codes for CASSLGSGGPSLYEQYF.

A single count supports this clone. The genes are TRBV24-1 and TRBJ2-3; possible D gene TRBD1, 6 bases. Germline lookup yields CDR1 KGHDR and CDR2 SFDVKD. The CDR3 is 17 residues long. With 0 bases removed from V and 2 bases from J, the gap between germline ends came to 14 bases. The CDR3 region is CATSDLDFGGVTDTQYF. The DNA for the CDR3 is TGTGCCACCAGTGATTTGGATTTTGGGGGCGTCACAGATACGCAGTATTTT.

The chain is built from TRBV7-9 and TRBJ2-3; D gene unclear. Trimming left V 4 bases short and J 0 bases short, with 8 bases between. CDR1 and CDR2 (germline): SEHNR, FQNEAQ (reference sequence). This CDR3 contains 14 residues. The CDR3 DNA follows: TGTGCCAGCAGCTCCGTTACTAGCACAGATACGCAGTATTTT. It is translated as CASSSVTSTDTQYF.

J is TRBJ2-7 and V is TRBV28, with D perhaps TRBD2 (5 bases). This CDR3 is built from 13 residues. V dropped 9 bases and J dropped 7 bases, with 19 bases sitting between them. CDR1 is MDHEN, CDR2 SYDVKM, per germline. The CDR3, as DNA: TGTGCCAGTGCATCGGGGTACAAGGTAGAGCAGTACTTC. This gives the protein CASASGYKVEQYF.

V and J are TRBV18 and TRBJ2-1; a possible D gene is TRBD2 (5 bases). V was clipped by 10 bases and J by 7 bases, with 23 bases between them. The CDR3 runs 15 residues. CDR1 and CDR2 from the germline V gene are KGHSH and LQKENI. Here the CDR3 reads CAIPLESGPRNEQFF. The CDR3 DNA reads TGTGCCATCCCCCTCGAGAGCGGCCCTCGAAATGAGCAGTTCTTC.

The V and J genes are TRBV5-1 and TRBJ1-2, with unresolved D. The CDR3 is 14 residues long. Germline V lookup: CDR1 SGHRS, CDR2 YFSETQ. Trimming cost V 2 bases and J 3 bases, with 11 bases left between them. CDR3 nucleotides: TGCGCCAGCAGCTTTGCCAGTTTTGACTATGGCTACACCTTC. Its translation: CASSFASFDYGYTF.

The chain couples TRBV2 to TRBJ2-3; no clear D gene. From germline, CDR1 is SNHLY and CDR2 FYNNEI. The CDR3 has 12 amino acids. V was clipped by 2 bases and J by 6 bases, with 6 bases between them. CDR3 bases: TGTGCCAGCAGTGAAACACTCGATACGCAGTATTTT. It yields the protein CASSETLDTQYF.

The chain combines TRBV4-2 with TRBJ2-3, with D possibly being TRBD2 (5 bases). The CDR3 totals 15 residues. V was pared by 1 base and J by 7 bases, with 15 bases between. Per germline, CDR1 LGHNA and CDR2 YNFKEQ. The CDR3 spells CASSQAELDSNTQYF. The CDR3 coding sequence is TGTGCCAGCAGCCAAGCCGAACTAGATTCCAATACGCAGTATTTT.